The rows below give T cell receptor beta chains drawn from one sample of a study of shared clonotypes between healthy human individuals. Method: immunoSEQ multiplex PCR; TCRdb's copy keeps in-frame clones and lacks some. The sample includes over 2 million clones, 85% to 95% of them seen just once. Sequenced material: naive CD4+ T cells sorted from blood. These receptors all stem from a man aged 18 to 30 in good health. The CDR3 runs from the conserved cysteine through the conserved F or W. The D gene is left open where the match is weak. Clone size is stated in some rows and not others, as once, few, many or a class when expanded.

j_call clone_size v_call d_call cdr3_length cdr3_nt cdr3_aa
TRBJ2-5 NA TRBV6-5 NA 12 TGTGCCAGCAGTCGACAGCAAGAGACCCAGTACTTC CASSRQQETQYF
TRBJ2-3 NA TRBV5-1 NA 14 TGCGCCAGCAGCTTGGCTATGAGCACAGATACGCAGTATTTT CASSLAMSTDTQYF
TRBJ2-3 NA TRBV30 TRBD1 15 TGTGCCTGGAGTAACAAGGGACAGCGCACAGATACGCAGTATTTT CAWSNKGQRTDTQYF
TRBJ2-7 NA TRBV7-2 NA 15 TGTGCCAGCAGCCAGCCAAGCGGCCCCACCTACGAGCAGTACTTC CASSQPSGPTYEQYF
TRBJ2-5 NA TRBV25-1 NA 15 TGTGCCAGTGCAGTTGGAGCAGTGCGACAAGAGACCCAGTACTTC CASAVGAVRQETQYF
TRBJ2-1 NA TRBV7-2 NA 14 TGTGCCAGCAGCGTCAGGAGATCCTACAATGAGCAGTTCTTC CASSVRRSYNEQFF
TRBJ1-3 NA TRBV6-5 TRBD1 15 TGTGCCAGCGGGACAGCGACAAATCACGGAAACACCATATATTTT CASGTATNHGNTIYF
TRBJ2-1 NA TRBV11-3 TRBD2 15 TGTGCCAGCAGCTTAGGGACTAGCGGGGAGGATGAGCAGTTCTTC CASSLGTSGEDEQFF
TRBJ2-1 NA TRBV11-1 NA 15 TGTGCCAGCAGCCCACCTGAGGGGAGGAGAAATGAGCAGTTCTTC CASSPPEGRRNEQFF
TRBJ2-1 NA TRBV5-1 NA 15 TGCGCCAGCAGCTCGGACAGCATCTCCTACAATGAGCAGTTCTTC CASSSDSISYNEQFF
TRBJ2-3 NA TRBV5-1 TRBD2 15 TGCGCCAGCAGCTTGCTGGGACTAAGCACAGATACGCAGTATTTT CASSLLGLSTDTQYF
TRBJ2-3 NA TRBV13 NA 15 TGTGCCAGCAGCCTAAGGGCGCGTTGGGCTGATACGCAGTATTTT CASSLRARWADTQYF
TRBJ1-2 NA TRBV5-1 NA 14 TGCGCCAGCAGCCCTGCGGGAACGAACTATGGCTACACCTTC CASSPAGTNYGYTF
TRBJ2-1 NA TRBV7-8 NA 14 TGTGCCAGCAGCTTAGGCGGAGACTACAATGAGCAGTTCTTC CASSLGGDYNEQFF
TRBJ2-7 NA TRBV29-1 TRBD2 13 TGCAGCGGAGCCCTAGCGGGAAGGTACGAGCAGTACTTC CSGALAGRYEQYF
TRBJ2-7 NA TRBV7-9 NA 11 TGTGCCAGCAGCTTAGGACCAGGGGTACACTTC CASSLGPGVHF
TRBJ2-2 NA TRBV5-8 TRBD1 15 TGTGCCAGCAGCCAGGGACAGGGCGTAACCGGGGAGCTGTTTTTT CASSQGQGVTGELFF
TRBJ2-5 NA TRBV9 NA 12 TGTGCCAGCAGCGTAGATGGGAGGACCCAGTACTTC CASSVDGRTQYF
TRBJ1-5 few TRBV5-1 TRBD1 15 TGCGCCAGCAGCTTGACCGGGACAGGGATTCAGCCCCAGCATTTT CASSLTGTGIQPQHF
TRBJ1-6 NA TRBV10-3 NA 16 TGTGCCATCAGTGAGTCGGGGGGGGTCGTTAATTCACCCCTCCACTTT CAISESGGVVNSPLHF
TRBJ1-1 NA TRBV2 NA 12 TGTGCCAGCAAGTTAAGGGTTACTGAAGCTTTCTTT CASKLRVTEAFF
TRBJ2-7 NA TRBV27 NA 15 TGTGCCAGCAGTCCTGTCTCGGCGGGCTCCTACGAGCAGTACTTC CASSPVSAGSYEQYF
TRBJ2-7 NA TRBV19 NA 13 TGTGCCAGTAGTATAGTGGCCTCCTACGAGCAGTACTTC CASSIVASYEQYF
TRBJ2-7 NA TRBV5-1 NA 15 TGCGCCAGCAGCTGGGGCTGGGACCCCCGCGGAGAGCAGTACTTC CASSWGWDPRGEQYF
TRBJ2-2 NA TRBV6-6 NA 13 TGTGCCAGCAGTCCCCTCGAGATCGGGGAGCTGTTTTTT CASSPLEIGELFF
TRBJ2-7 NA TRBV18 NA 15 TGTGCCAGCTCACCACAGGACGGAAGCTCCTACGAGCAGTACTTC CASSPQDGSSYEQYF
TRBJ1-1 NA TRBV7-9 TRBD1 14 TGTGCCAGCAGCCGGGACAGATATTCCCTGGGGGCTTTCTTT CASSRDRYSLGAFF
TRBJ1-2 NA TRBV28 NA 12 TGTGCCAGCAGTGATGAGAACTATGGCTACACCTTC CASSDENYGYTF
TRBJ1-3 NA TRBV4-1 NA 17 TGCGCCAGCAGCCGGATACAGGCCTCCTTCTCTGGAAACACCATATATTTT CASSRIQASFSGNTIYF
TRBJ1-1 NA TRBV29-1 NA 11 TGCAGCGTCCCTGGGGACACTGAAGCTTTCTTT CSVPGDTEAFF
TRBJ1-4 NA TRBV10-3 TRBD1 13 TGTGCCATCAGCACAGGGGGCAGGGAAAAACTGTTTTTT CAISTGGREKLFF
TRBJ2-5 NA TRBV25-1 TRBD2 13 TGTGCCACGCTCTCAGCGGGACCAGAGACCCAGTACTTC CATLSAGPETQYF
TRBJ1-1 NA TRBV5-1 TRBD1 14 TGCGCCAGCAGTCAGACAGGGAAGAACACTGAAGCTTTCTTT CASSQTGKNTEAFF
TRBJ2-5 NA TRBV19 NA 13 TGTGCCAGTAGTGGTGGGTACAAAGAGACCCAGTACTTC CASSGGYKETQYF
TRBJ1-5 NA TRBV30 NA 14 TGTGCCTGGAGTGCAGGGGTTAGCAATCAGCCCCAGCATTTT CAWSAGVSNQPQHF
TRBJ2-5 NA TRBV4-1 NA 15 TGCGCCAGCAGCCAAACCCCACGGGGGTTAGAGACCCAGTACTTC CASSQTPRGLETQYF
TRBJ2-2 NA TRBV30 TRBD2 14 TGTGCCTGGGCGGGACTAGTCTACACCGGGGAGCTGTTTTTT CAWAGLVYTGELFF
TRBJ2-4 NA TRBV7-9 TRBD1 17 TGTGCCAGCAGCTTATGGGACAGCGATCTAGCCAAAAACATTCAGTACTTC CASSLWDSDLAKNIQYF
TRBJ2-1 once TRBV10-3 NA 14 TGTGCCACGGGGCTGTTGAGCTCCTACAATGAGCAGTTCTTC CATGLLSSYNEQFF
TRBJ2-7 NA TRBV6-6 NA 12 TGTGCCAGCAGTTATCCCCCCTACGAGCAGTACTTC CASSYPPYEQYF